The 5 T cell receptor beta chains below were found in one sample sequenced in a study of blood T cells in healthy people across ages. Together with a sample-barcoded 5' primer, a J-beta primer mix was included in a second PCR lasting roughly 6 to 12 cycles. A single record per CDR3 protein comes from TCRdb applying MiXCR to the 5' RACE reads. The table lists roughly 2 million distinct CDR3 sequences, about 50% of them singletons. The specimen was blood. The receptors originated from a woman in her 40s in good health.

This clonotype appeared a few times. This chain connects TRBV12-3 or TRBV12-4 to TRBJ2-4, with D possibly being TRBD2 (5 bases). Trimming took 3 bases from V and 2 from J, leaving 20 bases between them. The CDR3 extends over 18 amino acids. The CDR3 DNA reads TGTGCCAGCAGTTTTTCCCTGGAGGAGCTCGGGTCCAAAAACATTCAGTACTTC. It is translated as CASSFSLEELGSKNIQYF.

CDR3 sequence: CASSLGTGLTTDTQYF. The CDR3 nucleotides read TGTGCCAGCAGCTTAGGCACAGGTTTGACCACAGATACGCAGTATTTT. The rearrangement links TRBV7-2 to TRBJ2-3, with a possible D match to TRBD1 (5 bases). This CDR3 is built from 16 residues. V was clipped by 1 base and J by 2 bases, with 13 bases between them. Germline loops: CDR1 SGHTA, CDR2 FQGNSA.

This clonotype was detected only a few times. V and J are TRBV7-9 and TRBJ1-2; 8 bases agree with TRBD1. The CDR3 has 13 residues. Germline V gives CDR1 SEHNR, CDR2 FQNEAQ (reference sequence). The trim removed 6 bases at V and 7 bases at J, leaving 7 bases unmatched. The DNA of the CDR3 is TGTGCCAGCAGGGTGACAGGGGACTCTGGCTACACCTTC. It specifies CASRVTGDSGYTF.

The chain joins TRBV7-3 to TRBJ2-1, with D maybe TRBD1 (5 bases). CDR3 size: 15 residues. Germline CDR1 SGHTA, CDR2 FQGTGA. With 6 bases removed from V and 2 bases from J, the gap between germline ends came to 14 bases. CDR3 DNA: TGTGCCAGCAGTTTCACGACAGATGCCTACAATGAGCAGTTCTTC. Encoded protein: CASSFTTDAYNEQFF. Full variable domain (outside the CDR3, taken from reference TRBV7-3 and TRBJ2-1): GAGVSQTPSNKVTEKGKYVELRCDPISGHTALYWYRQSLGQGPEFLIYFQGTGAADDSGLPNDRFFAVRPEGSVSTLKIQRTERGDSAVYLCASSFTTDAYNEQFFGPGTRLTVL.

CDR3 residues: CATSRRPAGANEQFF. The CDR3 bases are TGTGCCACCAGCAGACGGCCAGCGGGTGCCAATGAGCAGTTCTTC. V usage is TRBV15 and J usage is TRBJ2-1; a weak D match, TRBD2 (6 bases). V lost 2 bases, J lost 6 bases, and 14 bases lay in between. Looked up from germline, CDR1 is LNHNV and CDR2 is YYDKDF (reference sequence). This CDR3 region has 15 residues.